The entry below gives a single T cell receptor beta chain sequence along with its context. This clonotype was recorded many times. The specificity of this receptor is unknown. Per-nucleotide qualities are absent, and no much larger clonotype sits a single base away. The CDR3 has 14 amino acids, counting the end cysteine and phenylalanine. The DNA shown is the 42-base CDR3, in frame from base 1. As encoded in the germline V gene, CDR1 is MNHEY while CDR2 is SVGAGI. Trimmed from V: 5 bases; trimmed from J: 4 bases; junction bases lacking a gene match: 3. For sorted-subset TCR libraries, 1 million sorted CD4+ or CD8+ T cells were used. Multiple sclerosis patients were enrolled in a US clinical protocol under which disease progression was evaluated by magnetic resonance imaging. Peripheral blood was subjected to Ficoll-Hypaque density gradient centrifugation to isolate PBMCs, which were then cryopreserved in liquid nitrogen. The study also sequenced paired sorted CD4+ and CD8+ subsets from healthy controls, HAM/TSP patients and MS patients.

The data derive from a study of neurological immune-mediated disorders (dated by TCRdb to the late 2010s). Regarding the study in general: Among the 34 multiple sclerosis patients, relapsing-remitting MS accounted for about 31 and secondary progressive MS accounted for 3. Using UMI-based sequencing, the study compared peripheral blood TCR-beta repertoires from patients with HTLV-I-associated myelopathy (HAM/TSP), patients with multiple sclerosis, and healthy controls. The approximately 100 TCR-beta libraries included longitudinal samples, technical triplicates and paired sorted CD4+ and CD8+ T-cell subsets alongside PBMC samples. The cohort was made up of approximately 65 subjects, consisting of some 14 HAM/TSP patients, around 35 multiple sclerosis patients and 20 healthy controls. The research as a whole found: No association of the MS cluster with clinical or MRI features was observed, and the need for larger cohorts was stated by the authors. TCR clonal expansion was highest in HAM/TSP patients and lowest in MS patients, with MS patients falling below even healthy controls. No identical CDR3 amino acid sequences were found to be shared among expanded clones across subjects, suggesting that TCR-beta repertoires were private in all groups. In a phylogenetic analysis, the repertoires of 18 out of 34 MS patients fell into a single cluster of related CDR3 sequences, pointing to a possible signature at the repertoire level.

cDNA synthesis used template-switch 5'RACE with a primer carrying a 10-nucleotide random unique molecular identifier tagging each TCR transcript. Over 170 million TCR-beta sequences, covering 15-18 subjects, were produced in each sequencing run. The RNeasy kit was used to extract total RNA. The KAPA Real-time Library Amplification kit was used to amplify TCR-beta VDJ regions with primers targeting the TCR constant region and the 5'RACE anchor. A first PCR added sample indexes and Illumina adaptors, after which a second PCR increased the library yield. After Ampure bead purification, the TCR product of roughly 650 bp was size-selected on a 2% E-gel SizeSelection system. Library quality was checked on a Bioanalyzer, concentration was measured with Qubit, and libraries were quantified with the Kapa Library Quantification kit before pooling. An Illumina HiSeq 2500 was used to sequence the libraries paired-end at 2 x 150 bp. To increase sequence diversity, about 24-32% phiX was spiked into each library pool. Per the authors' processing: The UMI-based MiGEC pipeline processed quality-filtered reads and removed over 80% of raw TCR sequences during error correction. IMGT germline references were used for alignment of VDJ genes, and clonotypes were defined by a unique CDR3 amino acid sequence together with V-J genes. Clonal expansion, Shannon diversity and CDR3 relatedness were evaluated with VDJtools (CalcPairwiseDistances, ClusterSamples), while phylogenetic trees were built in CLCbio workbench. Using coefficient-of-variation modelling across technical triplicates, the study counted a clone as expanded if it had at least 8 unique UMIs. TCRdb reprocessing: public reads trimmed at Q25 with fastp, clones called with MiXCR, in-frame beta chains kept. Rows merge per CDR3 protein into single entries with the most common DNA and genes. TCRdb's processing, not the authors' own work, is the source of the V and J calls. Counted in this sample were some 48,000 distinct CDR3 sequences; 5.8% of them appeared once. The ten most abundant clones make up less than 1.5% of the sample.

Rearrangement joined TRBV6-5 to TRBJ2-1; 9 bases in the middle match TRBD1. This receptor was taken from a woman aged 18 to 35 with multiple sclerosis. The sequenced sample consisted of CD4+ T cells from blood. CDR3 loop: CASSRGTGYNEQFF. The DNA reads as follows: TGTGCCAGCAGTAGAGGGACAGGGTACAATGAGCAGTTCTTC.